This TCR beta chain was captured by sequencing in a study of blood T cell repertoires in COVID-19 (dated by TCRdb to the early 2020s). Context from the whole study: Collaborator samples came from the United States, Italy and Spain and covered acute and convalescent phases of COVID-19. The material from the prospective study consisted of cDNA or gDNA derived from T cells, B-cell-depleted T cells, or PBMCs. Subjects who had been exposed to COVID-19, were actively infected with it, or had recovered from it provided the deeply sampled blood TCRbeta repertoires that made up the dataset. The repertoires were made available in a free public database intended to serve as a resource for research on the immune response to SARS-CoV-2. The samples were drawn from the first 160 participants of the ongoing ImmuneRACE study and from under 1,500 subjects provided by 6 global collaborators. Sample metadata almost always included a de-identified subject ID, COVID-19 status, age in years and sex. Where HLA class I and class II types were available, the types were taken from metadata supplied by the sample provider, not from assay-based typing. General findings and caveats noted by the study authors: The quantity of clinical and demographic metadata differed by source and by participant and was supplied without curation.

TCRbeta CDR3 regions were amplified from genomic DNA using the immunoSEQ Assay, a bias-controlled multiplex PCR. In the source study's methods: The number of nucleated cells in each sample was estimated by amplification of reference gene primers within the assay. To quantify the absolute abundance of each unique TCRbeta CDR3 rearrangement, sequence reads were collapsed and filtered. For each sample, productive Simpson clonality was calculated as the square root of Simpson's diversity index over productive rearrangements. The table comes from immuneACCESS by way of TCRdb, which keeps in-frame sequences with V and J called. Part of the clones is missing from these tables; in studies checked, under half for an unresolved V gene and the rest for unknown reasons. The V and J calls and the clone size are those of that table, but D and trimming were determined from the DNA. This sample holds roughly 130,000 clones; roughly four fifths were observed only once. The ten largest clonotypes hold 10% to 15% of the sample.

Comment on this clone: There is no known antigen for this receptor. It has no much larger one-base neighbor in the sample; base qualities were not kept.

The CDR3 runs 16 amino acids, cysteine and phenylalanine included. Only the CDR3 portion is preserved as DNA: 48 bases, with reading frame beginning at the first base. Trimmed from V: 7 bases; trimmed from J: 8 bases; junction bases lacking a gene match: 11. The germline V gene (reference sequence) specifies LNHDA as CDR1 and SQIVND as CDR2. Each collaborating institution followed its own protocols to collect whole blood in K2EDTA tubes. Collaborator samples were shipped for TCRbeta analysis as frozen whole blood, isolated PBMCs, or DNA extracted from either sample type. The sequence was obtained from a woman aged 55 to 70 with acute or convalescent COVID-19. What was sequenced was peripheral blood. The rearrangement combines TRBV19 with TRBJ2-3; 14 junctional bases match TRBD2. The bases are TGTGCCAGTACCCTGGGACTAGCGGGAGCCGGTGGTACGCAGTATTTT. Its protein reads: CASTLGLAGAGGTQYF. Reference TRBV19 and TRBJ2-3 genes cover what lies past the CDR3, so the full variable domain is DGGITQSPKYLFRKEGQNVTLSCEQNLNHDAMYWYRQDPGQGLRLIYYSQIVNDFQKGDIAEGYSVSREKKESFPLTVTSAQKNPTAFYLCASTLGLAGAGGTQYFGPGTRLTVL.